These T cell receptor beta chains were read from a single sample in a study of blood T cell repertoires in COVID-19. Sequencing was performed with immunoSEQ multiplex PCR; in TCRdb, only in-frame clones are kept and a portion is missing. The sample has some 520,000 clones; roughly nine tenths are singletons. Sequencing was carried out using peripheral blood. All receptors derive from a man between 18 and 29 years old with COVID-19, enrolled during active disease. Both conserved end residues are part of each CDR3. The D gene is left open where the match is weak. Size is stated for part of the rows, as once, few or many counts, or as a class when the clone is expanded.

j_call	clone_size	d_call	v_call	cdr3_nt	cdr3_aa
TRBJ1-2	few	-	TRBV7-9	TGTGCCAGCAGCGTAAACAGGGCCACTAACTATGGCTACACCTTC	CASSVNRATNYGYTF
TRBJ2-3	-	TRBD2	TRBV7-9	TGTGCCAGCAGCATTGACGGGGGGAGCACAGATACGCAGTATTTT	CASSIDGGSTDTQYF
TRBJ1-5	-	TRBD1	TRBV6-6	TGTGCCAGCCAGACAGGGTTCAGGGATCAGCCCCAGCATTTT	CASQTGFRDQPQHF
TRBJ1-2	-	-	TRBV5-8	TGTGCCAGCCGGGGTTACTATGGCTACACCTTC	CASRGYYGYTF
TRBJ2-5	-	TRBD1	TRBV11-3	TGTGCCAGCAGCATCCGGGACAGGGCTCAGTACTTC	CASSIRDRAQYF
TRBJ1-4	-	TRBD1	TRBV2	TGTGCCAGCACCCAGACAGGGCTTAGCGAAAAACTGTTTTTT	CASTQTGLSEKLFF
TRBJ2-1	-	TRBD2	TRBV6-6	TGTGCCAGCAGTCCAGTAGGCGGGAGGGCCTACAATGAGCAGTTCTTC	CASSPVGGRAYNEQFF
TRBJ1-2	-	-	TRBV19	TGTGCCAGTAGTAGTGGCGGCTACTATGGCTACACCTTC	CASSSGGYYGYTF
TRBJ2-2	-	TRBD2	TRBV9	TGTGCCAGCAGCATTGGCGGGGGGACCGGGGAGCTGTTTTTT	CASSIGGGTGELFF
TRBJ2-2	-	TRBD2	TRBV11-2	TGTGCCAGCAGGACGCTCGTGACTAGCCGGACCGGGGAGCTGTTTTTT	CASRTLVTSRTGELFF
TRBJ2-1	once	-	TRBV23-1	TGCGCCAGCAGTCAAAGTCTGGTGGGCGCCATCAATGAGCAGTTCTTC	CASSQSLVGAINEQFF
TRBJ2-2	-	-	TRBV30	TGTGCCTGGAGCCGGGGAACCGGGGAGCTGTTTTTT	CAWSRGTGELFF
TRBJ2-1	-	-	TRBV5-4	TGTGCCAGCAGCTTAGGAGGACTCTCCTACAATGAGCAGTTCTTC	CASSLGGLSYNEQFF
TRBJ2-3	-	-	TRBV7-8	TGTGCCAGCACCTACCGGGCGGGGTCCACAGATACGCAGTATTTT	CASTYRAGSTDTQYF
TRBJ2-1	-	TRBD2	TRBV3-1/TRBV3-2	TGTGCCAGCAGCAAACCCGGGGAAACGGGGGGTGAGCAGTTCTTC	CASSKPGETGGEQFF
TRBJ2-2	-	-	TRBV27	TGTGCCAGCAGTCTCGAGCTACCGAACACCGGGGAGCTGTTTTTT	CASSLELPNTGELFF